One and the same sample provided the 9 T cell receptor beta chains below, sequenced in a study of T-cell memory formation after mild COVID-19 (dated by TCRdb to 2020 to 2022). The receptor library was made with 5' RACE. Sequencing was performed on an Illumina NovaSeq 6000. In TCRdb, the public reads were trimmed at Q25 with fastp and aligned with MiXCR, with productive beta chains retained. One record per CDR3 amino acid sequence lists the most common genes and DNA. For this sample the table gives 70,000 to 100,000 distinct CDR3 sequences, of which about 14% were detected only once. Clones ranked in the top ten supply approximately 40% of the sample. The sample was PBMCs or a T cell subset sorted from them (not recorded which). Receptors originate from a man younger than 30 who had mild COVID-19 (a few samples of this study predate the infection). The sample titles of this study are shuffled in the database, so cell type and time point are left out; the donor was told from shared clones.

This clonotype turned up a few times. The chain has TRBV7-9 and TRBJ2-7; D may match TRBD1 or TRBD2 (5 bases each). The CDR3 length is 13 residues. Trimming left V 11 bases short and J 0 bases short, with 14 bases between. Germline-derived CDR1 and CDR2 are SEHNR and FQNEAQ (reference sequence). CDR3 region: CALGTPSSYEQYF. The CDR3 DNA sequence: TGTGCCCTAGGGACGCCGAGCTCCTACGAGCAGTACTTC.

The chain employs TRBV6-2 or TRBV6-3 and TRBJ2-2; 9 bases are shared with TRBD1. The CDR3 runs 15 residues. Germline V gene data show CDR1 as MNHEY and CDR2 as SVGEGT. V was clipped by 8 bases and J by 7 bases; unmatched bases: 11. CDR3 amino acids: CASDRAGTGRGELFF. The CDR3 region has the DNA TGTGCCAGCGACAGGGCCGGGACAGGGCGCGGGGAGCTGTTTTTT.

Only a few counts were recorded for this clonotype. The rearrangement uses TRBV7-6 and TRBJ2-7; D call uncertain. Trimming removed 1 base from V and 1 base from J, with 8 bases in between. CDR1 is SGHVS and CDR2 is FNYEAQ in the germline V gene. The CDR3 is made up of 14 amino acids. The CDR3 spells CASSLDAVSYEQYV. The CDR3 DNA is TGTGCCAGCAGCTTAGATGCAGTTTCCTACGAGCAGTACGTC.

CDR3 in amino acids: CASIGGGYEQYF. The CDR3 bases are TGTGCCAGCATCGGGGGGGGATACGAGCAGTACTTC. This sequence joins TRBV6-2 or TRBV6-3 and TRBJ2-7; 8 bases are a match to TRBD2. There are 12 residues in the CDR3. In germline, CDR1 is MNHEY, CDR2 SVGEGT. J lost 4 bases, V lost 7 bases, and 3 bases had no gene match.

This clonotype was seen at least ten times. This rearrangement joins TRBV12-3 or TRBV12-4 to TRBJ1-1; TRBD1 is a possible D gene (5 bases). V dropped 6 bases and J dropped 1 base, with 9 bases sitting between them. The CDR3 is 13 amino acids. This chain's CDR3 is CASSPTGNTEAFF. CDR3 bases: TGTGCCAGCAGCCCCACAGGGAACACTGAAGCTTTCTTT.

This rearrangement joins TRBV7-8 to TRBJ2-7; D gene ambiguous. Germline V gene data show CDR1 as SGHVS and CDR2 as FQNEAQ. The CDR3 is 14 residues long. V lost 4 bases and J 0 bases, leaving 10 bases between the germline ends. CDR3 protein: CASSSTALSYEQYF. In DNA form, the CDR3 reads TGTGCCAGCAGCTCCACCGCCCTCTCCTACGAGCAGTACTTC.

The chain combines TRBV5-1 with TRBJ2-7, with TRBD2 matching 9 bases. The CDR3 sequence is 16 residues long. Trimming removed 4 bases from V and 0 bases from J; junction bases left unmatched: 8. Germline V gene sequence: CDR1 SGHRS, CDR2 YFSETQ. The CDR3 nucleotides are TGCGCCAGCAGCGTGAATCTAGCGGGGAGCTCCTACGAGCAGTACTTC. Its translation is CASSVNLAGSSYEQYF.

This clonotype was seen more than once but under ten times. The genes are TRBV6-2 or TRBV6-3 and TRBJ1-6, with a possible D match to TRBD1 (6 bases). The CDR3 sequence is 14 residues long. The V end lost 3 bases, the J end lost 13 bases, and 16 bases lay between the germline ends. CDR1 is MNHEY and CDR2 is SVGEGT in the germline V gene. The CDR3 DNA sequence: TGTGCCAGCAGTTATCAACTGTCAGGGGATCCCCTCCACTTT. This sequence encodes CASSYQLSGDPLHF.

The V gene is TRBV7-9, the J gene TRBJ1-1, with D possibly being TRBD1 (5 bases). This CDR3 comprises 14 residues. Deletions cut 1 base from V and 4 bases from J, with 10 bases between. Germline V gene sequence: CDR1 SEHNR, CDR2 FQNEAQ (reference sequence). CDR3 loop: CASSLGGLGTEAFF. The DNA of the CDR3 is TGTGCCAGCAGCTTAGGGGGCCTCGGCACTGAAGCTTTCTTT.